This TCR beta chain comes out of a study of glioma-infiltrating T cells. In the study overall: Before surgery, glioma patients received dexamethasone for at most six days. Sequencing aimed for roughly 4.5- to 11-fold coverage of about a million peripheral T cells.

Overall study results and limits: Non-neoplastic patients had below-expected tissue-blood divergence, while all gliomas exceeded expectation. Patients with low tissue-blood divergence carried a signature set of shared blood CDR3 motifs.

This CDR3 comprises 16 residues. Germline values: CDR1 LNHNV, CDR2 YYDKDF (reference sequence). Between the trimmed V and J ends, which lost 1 base and 4 bases, there was a span of 14 bases. About this clonotype itself: Its antigen remains unidentified.

The iRepertoire nested amplicon-rescue multiplex PCR amplified TCR alpha and beta CDR3s from RNA. TCRdb re-analysed the multiplex PCR reads in MiXCR, keeping a single row per CDR3 protein. Of about 400,000 distinct CDR3 sequences in the sample, 41% were seen once. V usage is TRBV15 and J usage is TRBJ1-3, with D unclear. Sequencing input: glioma tissue, nonneoplastic brain tissue, or PBMCs (not recorded which). The sequence was collected from a human donor with low-grade glioma or glioblastoma, undergoing nonglioma brain surgery, or in good health (not recorded which). The CDR3 sequence is CATSRVYTAPGNTIYF. Written as DNA, the CDR3 is TGTGCCACCAGCAGAGTTTATACGGCCCCGGGAAACACCATATATTTT. The variable domain in full, with the rest retrieved from reference TRBV15 and TRBJ1-3, is DAMVIQNPRYQVTQFGKPVTLSCSQTLNHNVMYWYQQKSSQAPKLLFHYYDKDFNNEADTPDNFQSRRPNTSFCFLDIRSPGLGDTAMYLCATSRVYTAPGNTIYFGEGSWLTVV.